This T cell receptor beta chain was sequenced in a study of blood T cell repertoires in COVID-19. Overall study: The cDNA or gDNA used as material had been derived from T cells, B-cell-depleted T cells, or PBMCs.

Germline loops: CDR1 SGHNT, CDR2 YYREEE (reference sequence). With V trimmed by 4 bases and J by 1 base, 5 bases remained unmatched. CDR3 size: 17 residues. TCRdb's table, derived via immunoSEQ multiplex PCR, lists solely in-frame clones and lacks some. Among some 190,000 clones listed, almost 90% were seen once. The receptor was derived from a man younger than 35 with active or convalescent COVID-19. The chain employs TRBV5-4 and TRBJ2-5; 15 positions match TRBD2. The sequenced sample consisted of peripheral blood. CDR3 residues: CASSAGTSGGIQETQYF. CDR3 sequence (DNA): TGTGCCAGCAGCGCAGGGACTAGCGGGGGGATCCAAGAGACCCAGTACTTC.